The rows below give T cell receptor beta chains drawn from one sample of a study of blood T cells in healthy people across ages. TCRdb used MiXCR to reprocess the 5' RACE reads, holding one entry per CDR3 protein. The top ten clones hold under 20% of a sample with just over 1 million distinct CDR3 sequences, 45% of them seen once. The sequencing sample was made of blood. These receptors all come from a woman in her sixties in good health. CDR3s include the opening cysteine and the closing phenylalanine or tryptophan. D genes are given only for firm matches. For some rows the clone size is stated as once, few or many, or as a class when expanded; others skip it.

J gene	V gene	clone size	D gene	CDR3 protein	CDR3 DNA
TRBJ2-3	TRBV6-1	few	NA	CASSKGWQGTSTDTQYF	TGTGCCAGCAGCAAGGGGTGGCAGGGCACTAGCACAGATACGCAGTATTTT
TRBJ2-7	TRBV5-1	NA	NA	CASSLAWQPAYEQYF	TGCGCCAGCAGCTTGGCGTGGCAACCGGCCTACGAGCAGTACTTC
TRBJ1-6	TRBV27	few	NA	CASSLSTFNSPLHF	TGTGCCAGCAGTTTATCTACCTTTAATTCACCCCTCCACTTT
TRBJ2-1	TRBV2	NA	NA	CASSLQEQPKFTNEQFF	TGTGCCAGCAGTCTTCAGGAACAGCCGAAATTCACCAATGAGCAGTTCTTC
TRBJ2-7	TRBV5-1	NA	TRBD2	CASKPGTSSYEQYF	TGCGCCAGCAAACCCGGGACTAGTTCCTACGAGCAGTACTTC
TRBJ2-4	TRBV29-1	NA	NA	CSVRRRDKNIQYF	TGCAGCGTTCGACGGAGAGACAAAAACATTCAGTACTTC
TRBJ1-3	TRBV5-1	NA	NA	CASSFGGSTSGNTIYF	TGCGCCAGCAGCTTCGGAGGCTCCACCTCTGGAAACACCATATATTTT
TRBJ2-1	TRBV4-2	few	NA	CASSQESQGVSGNEQFF	TGTGCCAGCAGTCAAGAAAGCCAAGGGGTTAGCGGTAATGAGCAGTTCTTC
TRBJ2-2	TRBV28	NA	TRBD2	CASSHPGLAGGGTGELFF	TGTGCCAGCAGCCATCCGGGACTAGCGGGGGGGGGCACCGGGGAGCTGTTTTTT
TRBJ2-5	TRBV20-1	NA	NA	CSANEGIGETQYF	TGCAGTGCTAATGAGGGTATCGGGGAGACCCAGTACTTC
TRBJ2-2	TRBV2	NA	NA	CASSEASRAGELFF	TGTGCCAGCAGTGAAGCCTCACGAGCCGGGGAGCTGTTTTTT
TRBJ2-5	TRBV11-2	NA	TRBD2	CASSFPGREIAQYF	TGTGCCAGCAGCTTCCCTGGGCGGGAGATAGCCCAGTACTTC
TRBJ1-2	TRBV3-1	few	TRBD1	CASSQGPGGGGYTF	TGTGCCAGCAGCCAGGGTCCAGGGGGCGGCGGCTACACCTTC
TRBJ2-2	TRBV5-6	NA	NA	CASSPTFILRANTGELFF	TGTGCCAGCAGCCCGACCTTTATTTTGCGGGCTAACACCGGGGAGCTGTTTTTT
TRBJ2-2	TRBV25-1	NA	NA	CASSDPRVTGELFF	TGTGCCAGCAGTGATCCCCGGGTTACCGGGGAGCTGTTTTTT
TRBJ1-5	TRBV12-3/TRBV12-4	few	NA	CASSFDRKDQPQHF	TGTGCCAGCAGTTTTGACAGAAAAGATCAGCCCCAGCATTTT
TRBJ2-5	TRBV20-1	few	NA	CSAHNGASEYQETQYF	TGCAGTGCTCACAATGGGGCTAGCGAGTACCAAGAGACCCAGTACTTC
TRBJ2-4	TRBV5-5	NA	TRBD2	CASSSIFLAGGRNIQYF	TGTGCCAGCAGCTCTATTTTTCTAGCGGGGGGAAGAAACATTCAGTACTTC
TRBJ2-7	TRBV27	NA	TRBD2	CASSLRWRSGLAGGGYEQYF	TGTGCCAGCAGTTTGAGGTGGAGGTCGGGACTAGCGGGAGGAGGCTACGAGCAGTACTTC
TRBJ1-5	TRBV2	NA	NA	CASMHRVSDQPQHF	TGTGCCAGCATGCACAGGGTTAGTGATCAGCCCCAGCATTTT
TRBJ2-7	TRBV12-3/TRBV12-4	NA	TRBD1	CASSRDRAYYEQYF	TGTGCCAGCAGCCGTGACAGGGCCTACTACGAGCAGTACTTC
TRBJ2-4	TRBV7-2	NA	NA	CASSLSMGSKTIQYF	TGTGCCAGCAGCCTATCAATGGGGTCCAAAACCATTCAGTACTTC
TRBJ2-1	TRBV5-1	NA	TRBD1	CASSAMTGKSYNEQFF	TGCGCCAGCAGCGCCATGACAGGGAAATCCTACAATGAGCAGTTCTTC
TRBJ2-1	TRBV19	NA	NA	CASSIVNSYNEQFF	TGTGCCAGTAGTATTGTAAACTCCTACAATGAGCAGTTCTTC